This TCR beta chain was found in a study of human T cells and chemical hapten exposure. TCRdb called the RACE reads again in MiXCR, with one record for every CDR3 protein. The table shows over 65,000 distinct CDR3 sequences, with over 8.5% occurring only once. The time point denotes: patch test 3, about 24 weeks after DPC sensitization. Treatment denoted: therapeutic diphenylcyclopropenone sensitization with weekly scalp DPC. V gave up 8 bases and J gave up 6 bases, with 18 bases separating them. The CDR3 runs to 14 residues. Germline V CDR1 and CDR2: SNHLY, FYNNEI. This clonotype was seen at least ten times.

The receptor's source is a woman between 45 and 65 years old with alopecia areata. Some clones in this sample may be carry-over from other donors' samples. The sample was whole blood, taken in connection with sensitization to the hapten diphenylcyclopropenone (DPC). The chain carries TRBV2 and TRBJ2-3; D call uncertain. The CDR3: CASGRSSTPDTQYF. The CDR3 DNA reads TGTGCCAGCGGCCGCTCGTCCACCCCGGATACGCAGTATTTT. The variable domain in full, completed from reference TRBV2 and TRBJ2-3, reads EPEVTQTPSHQVTQMGQEVILRCVPISNHLYFYWYRQILGQKVEFLVSFYNNEISEKSEIFDDQFSVERPDGSNFTLKIRSTKLEDSAMYFCASGRSSTPDTQYFGPGTRLTVL.